This T cell receptor (beta chain) was documented in a study of vaccination and CD4 T cells after COVID-19. Across the whole study: Convalescent cases comprised under ten mild and one severe, all SARS-CoV-2 positive by nasal swab PCR.

This sample's time point: late sampling 161 to 241 days after vaccination in a few convalescent patients. TCRdb reprocessed the PCR reads with MiXCR, giving one entry per CDR3 protein. The sample has 25,000 to 35,000 distinct CDR3 sequences, 49% seen once. Broader study findings: SARS-CoV-2-reactive clonotypes rose nonsignificantly, with the median going from approximately 21 to 40. Analysis of convalescent patients found that 304 of 307 vaccine-specific clones were spike mono-reactive. The study examined relatively few convalescent patients and included no early post-infection timepoints.

As for this clonotype: Antigen unknown.

Germline V CDR1 and CDR2: SGHTA, FQGNSA. This CDR3 spans 14 amino acids. Trimming cost V 1 base and J 3 bases, with 7 bases left between them. The sequences come from CD4+ T cells from blood, collected about 7 months after SARS-CoV-2 vaccination. This clonotype was sampled from a human donor who had recovered from COVID-19. The gene calls are TRBV7-2 and TRBJ2-1; D uncertain. The CDR3 nucleotides are TGTGCCAGCAGCTTAGAACCCGTCTACAATGAGCAGTTCTTC. This encodes CASSLEPVYNEQFF.